These T cell receptor beta chains were read from a single sample in a study of early T cells in non-severe SARS-CoV-2 infection. TCRdb re-called the 5' RACE reads with MiXCR, one entry per CDR3 protein. The table records around 47,000 distinct CDR3 sequences, approximately 9.9% of them present only once. The specimen was whole blood. These receptors all stem from an adult who was a healthcare worker with PCR-confirmed SARS-CoV-2 infection or an uninfected control (not recorded which). CDR3s include the opening cysteine and the closing phenylalanine or tryptophan. The D gene is left open where the match is weak. Not all rows give a size; the values are once, few, many and, for expanded clones, a class.

clone size: NA; V gene: TRBV12-3/TRBV12-4; D gene: NA; J gene: TRBJ1-5; CDR3 protein: CASSLARGVSSQPQHF; CDR3 DNA: TGTGCCAGCAGTTTAGCGCGGGGCGTAAGTAGTCAGCCCCAGCATTTT
clone size: many; V gene: TRBV5-1; D gene: TRBD1; J gene: TRBJ1-2; CDR3 protein: CASSMGQTYGYTF; CDR3 DNA: TGCGCCAGCAGCATGGGACAGACCTATGGCTACACCTTC
clone size: few; V gene: TRBV2; D gene: NA; J gene: TRBJ2-5; CDR3 protein: CASSEGQAGETQYF; CDR3 DNA: TGTGCCAGCAGTGAGGGGCAGGCCGGAGAGACCCAGTACTTC
clone size: NA; V gene: TRBV6-6; D gene: TRBD1; J gene: TRBJ1-1; CDR3 protein: CASSFGQGFSLGTVAFF; CDR3 DNA: TGTGCCAGCAGTTTCGGACAGGGTTTTTCATTGGGGACTGTAGCTTTCTTT
clone size: NA; V gene: TRBV29-1; D gene: TRBD1; J gene: TRBJ1-6; CDR3 protein: CSVTGGKGSPLHF; CDR3 DNA: TGCAGCGTTACAGGGGGCAAGGGTTCACCCCTCCACTTT
clone size: few; V gene: TRBV5-6; D gene: NA; J gene: TRBJ1-5; CDR3 protein: CASSQGPNQPQHF; CDR3 DNA: TGTGCCAGCAGCCAGGGACCTAATCAGCCCCAGCATTTT
clone size: NA; V gene: TRBV7-2; D gene: NA; J gene: TRBJ2-7; CDR3 protein: CASSLGLSSEQYF; CDR3 DNA: TGTGCCAGCAGCTTAGGCCTTAGCTCCGAGCAGTACTTC
clone size: NA; V gene: TRBV7-9; D gene: TRBD1; J gene: TRBJ2-3; CDR3 protein: CASTHTGGSTDTQYF; CDR3 DNA: TGTGCCAGCACCCACACAGGGGGCAGCACAGATACGCAGTATTTT
clone size: NA; V gene: TRBV5-1; D gene: NA; J gene: TRBJ1-5; CDR3 protein: CASSFGGLNQPQHF; CDR3 DNA: TGCGCCAGCAGCTTCGGGGGGTTAAATCAGCCCCAGCATTTT
clone size: many; V gene: TRBV7-2; D gene: TRBD2; J gene: TRBJ2-5; CDR3 protein: CASSLGSGRIQETQYF; CDR3 DNA: TGTGCCAGCAGCTTAGGTAGCGGGCGCATCCAAGAGACCCAGTACTTC
clone size: few; V gene: TRBV7-2; D gene: TRBD2; J gene: TRBJ2-5; CDR3 protein: CATAGDPQETQYF; CDR3 DNA: TGTGCCACCGCGGGGGACCCTCAAGAGACCCAGTACTTC
clone size: NA; V gene: TRBV4-2; D gene: TRBD1; J gene: TRBJ1-1; CDR3 protein: CASSQLSAPTSGTGPVTEAFF; CDR3 DNA: TGTGCCAGCAGCCAACTAAGTGCCCCAACCTCCGGGACAGGGCCGGTCACTGAAGCTTTCTTT
clone size: many; V gene: TRBV6-2/TRBV6-3; D gene: NA; J gene: TRBJ1-2; CDR3 protein: CASSYAVGGYTF; CDR3 DNA: TGTGCCAGCAGTTACGCAGTGGGAGGCTACACCTTC
clone size: many; V gene: TRBV9; D gene: NA; J gene: TRBJ1-1; CDR3 protein: CASTFTEAFF; CDR3 DNA: TGTGCCAGCACCTTCACTGAAGCTTTCTTT
clone size: NA; V gene: TRBV24-1; D gene: NA; J gene: TRBJ2-1; CDR3 protein: CATSTEYDNEQFF; CDR3 DNA: TGTGCCACCAGTACCGAATATGATAATGAGCAGTTCTTC
clone size: many; V gene: TRBV28; D gene: TRBD2; J gene: TRBJ2-7; CDR3 protein: CASSPGGLAGKGMQYF; CDR3 DNA: TGTGCCAGCAGTCCCGGCGGACTAGCGGGAAAAGGTATGCAGTACTTC
clone size: many; V gene: TRBV20-1; D gene: TRBD1; J gene: TRBJ1-2; CDR3 protein: CSASDRVVFTF; CDR3 DNA: TGCAGTGCTAGTGACAGGGTGGTTTTCACCTTC
clone size: NA; V gene: TRBV5-1; D gene: NA; J gene: TRBJ2-3; CDR3 protein: CASSGGDTQYF; CDR3 DNA: TGCGCCAGCAGCGGGGGAGATACGCAGTATTTT
clone size: NA; V gene: TRBV27; D gene: NA; J gene: TRBJ2-3; CDR3 protein: CASSLSSLTREFADTQYF; CDR3 DNA: TGTGCCAGCAGTTTATCGTCCCTAACCCGGGAGTTCGCAGATACGCAGTATTTT
clone size: few; V gene: TRBV7-2; D gene: NA; J gene: TRBJ2-3; CDR3 protein: CASSLEVGAQYF; CDR3 DNA: TGTGCCAGCAGCTTAGAGGTCGGTGCGCAGTATTTT
clone size: few; V gene: TRBV7-9; D gene: NA; J gene: TRBJ1-1; CDR3 protein: CASSMDNPTEAFF; CDR3 DNA: TGTGCCAGCAGCATGGACAATCCCACTGAAGCTTTCTTT
clone size: many; V gene: TRBV9; D gene: NA; J gene: TRBJ2-4; CDR3 protein: CASSALQGHAQYF; CDR3 DNA: TGTGCCAGCAGCGCCTTACAGGGACACGCACAGTACTTC
clone size: many; V gene: TRBV6-5; D gene: TRBD1; J gene: TRBJ2-2; CDR3 protein: CASSHTGDNTGELFF; CDR3 DNA: TGTGCCAGCAGCCATACAGGGGACAACACCGGGGAGCTGTTTTTT
clone size: many; V gene: TRBV6-1; D gene: TRBD1; J gene: TRBJ2-3; CDR3 protein: CATAVDRGSTDTQYF; CDR3 DNA: TGTGCCACCGCTGTGGACAGGGGAAGCACAGATACGCAGTATTTT
clone size: NA; V gene: TRBV12-3/TRBV12-4; D gene: NA; J gene: TRBJ2-2; CDR3 protein: CASSPARRSNTGELFF; CDR3 DNA: TGTGCCAGCAGTCCCGCCCGACGGTCGAACACCGGGGAGCTGTTTTTT
clone size: NA; V gene: TRBV7-9; D gene: NA; J gene: TRBJ1-1; CDR3 protein: CASSSNLAEAFF; CDR3 DNA: TGTGCCAGCAGCTCGAATTTGGCTGAAGCTTTCTTT
clone size: few; V gene: TRBV20-1; D gene: TRBD1; J gene: TRBJ2-7; CDR3 protein: CSAPRQGKEQYF; CDR3 DNA: TGCAGTGCCCCCCGACAGGGAAAAGAGCAGTACTTC
clone size: few; V gene: TRBV5-5; D gene: NA; J gene: TRBJ2-3; CDR3 protein: CASSLSPAGTSTDTQYF; CDR3 DNA: TGTGCCAGCAGCTTGTCTCCCGCGGGGACCAGCACAGATACGCAGTATTTT
clone size: NA; V gene: TRBV7-2; D gene: NA; J gene: TRBJ2-5; CDR3 protein: CASNLADQETQYF; CDR3 DNA: TGTGCCAGCAATTTAGCGGACCAAGAGACCCAGTACTTC
clone size: NA; V gene: TRBV6-5; D gene: TRBD1; J gene: TRBJ2-7; CDR3 protein: CASSGRWTGRYDEQYF; CDR3 DNA: TGTGCCAGCAGTGGCCGCTGGACAGGGAGGTACGACGAGCAGTACTTC
clone size: many; V gene: TRBV6-2/TRBV6-3; D gene: TRBD1; J gene: TRBJ1-1; CDR3 protein: CASSYRTGNTEAFF; CDR3 DNA: TGTGCCAGCAGCTACAGGACAGGGAACACTGAAGCTTTCTTT
clone size: NA; V gene: TRBV20-1; D gene: NA; J gene: TRBJ2-7; CDR3 protein: CSAPQGYEQYF; CDR3 DNA: TGCAGTGCCCCTCAGGGCTACGAGCAGTACTTC
clone size: many; V gene: TRBV6-4; D gene: NA; J gene: TRBJ1-6; CDR3 protein: CASSDSDSSPLHF; CDR3 DNA: TGTGCCAGCAGTGACTCAGACAGTTCACCCCTCCACTTT
clone size: many; V gene: TRBV7-2; D gene: NA; J gene: TRBJ2-2; CDR3 protein: CASSRERAANTGELFF; CDR3 DNA: TGTGCCAGCAGCCGCGAGCGGGCCGCGAACACCGGGGAGCTGTTTTTT
clone size: many; V gene: TRBV5-6; D gene: NA; J gene: TRBJ1-1; CDR3 protein: CASSYTGNTEAFF; CDR3 DNA: TGTGCCAGCAGCTACACAGGGAACACTGAAGCTTTCTTT
clone size: NA; V gene: TRBV7-3; D gene: NA; J gene: TRBJ2-2; CDR3 protein: CASSPSTRNTGELFF; CDR3 DNA: TGTGCCAGCAGCCCCTCTACTAGAAACACCGGGGAGCTGTTTTTT
clone size: many; V gene: TRBV10-3; D gene: TRBD1; J gene: TRBJ2-7; CDR3 protein: CAISWGQGTTYEQYF; CDR3 DNA: TGTGCCATCAGTTGGGGACAGGGGACCACCTACGAGCAGTACTTC
clone size: few; V gene: TRBV7-6; D gene: NA; J gene: TRBJ2-5; CDR3 protein: CASSLVQGRAGETQYF; CDR3 DNA: TGTGCCAGCAGCTTAGTCCAGGGGAGGGCTGGGGAGACCCAGTACTTC
clone size: many; V gene: TRBV29-1; D gene: TRBD2; J gene: TRBJ2-1; CDR3 protein: CSADGGTYSNEQFF; CDR3 DNA: TGCAGCGCGGACGGGGGGACTTACTCCAATGAGCAGTTCTTC
clone size: few; V gene: TRBV6-2/TRBV6-3; D gene: TRBD2; J gene: TRBJ2-1; CDR3 protein: CASTRSGNPYNEQFF; CDR3 DNA: TGTGCCAGCACTCGCAGCGGGAATCCTTACAATGAGCAGTTCTTC
clone size: few; V gene: TRBV20-1; D gene: TRBD1; J gene: TRBJ2-1; CDR3 protein: CSPQPGTGGNEQFF; CDR3 DNA: TGCAGTCCTCAACCCGGGACAGGGGGCAATGAGCAGTTCTTC
clone size: NA; V gene: TRBV12-3/TRBV12-4; D gene: NA; J gene: TRBJ1-4; CDR3 protein: CASSFTSTNEKLFF; CDR3 DNA: TGTGCCAGCAGTTTTACTTCAACTAATGAAAAACTGTTTTTT
clone size: few; V gene: TRBV19; D gene: NA; J gene: TRBJ2-1; CDR3 protein: CASSQPGTRRNEQFF; CDR3 DNA: TGTGCCAGTAGCCAACCCGGGACACGCCGGAATGAGCAGTTCTTC
clone size: few; V gene: TRBV3-1; D gene: TRBD2; J gene: TRBJ2-2; CDR3 protein: CASSQALAGVVGELFF; CDR3 DNA: TGTGCCAGCAGCCAGGCTCTAGCGGGAGTTGTCGGGGAGCTGTTTTTT
clone size: NA; V gene: TRBV15; D gene: TRBD1; J gene: TRBJ1-6; CDR3 protein: CATSEQGSSPLHF; CDR3 DNA: TGTGCCACCAGCGAACAGGGGAGTTCACCCCTCCACTTT
clone size: many; V gene: TRBV2; D gene: NA; J gene: TRBJ1-1; CDR3 protein: CASGGARNTEAFF; CDR3 DNA: TGTGCCAGCGGCGGGGCCCGGAACACTGAAGCTTTCTTT
clone size: many; V gene: TRBV11-3; D gene: NA; J gene: TRBJ2-5; CDR3 protein: CASSPDTPGGTQYF; CDR3 DNA: TGTGCCAGCAGCCCAGACACCCCCGGTGGGACCCAGTACTTC
clone size: few; V gene: TRBV5-1; D gene: NA; J gene: TRBJ2-2; CDR3 protein: CASSLSASRTGELFF; CDR3 DNA: TGCGCCAGCAGCTTGTCGGCTTCCCGCACCGGGGAGCTGTTTTTT